These 4 T cell receptor beta chains were sequenced from one sample in a study of cytomegalovirus exposure and HLA in healthy donors. The study ran its PCR with 60 Vbeta and 13 Jbeta primers. Using immunoSEQ multiplex PCR, the repertoire was profiled, and TCRdb retains in-frame clones only, with some absent. The table lists 100,000 to 150,000 clones, around 76% of them singletons. Sequencing was carried out using PBMCs. The receptors here all came from a woman between 50 and 59 years old in good health and CMV-seronegative.

There are a few counts of this clone. The rearrangement uses TRBV6-1 and TRBJ1-1; the match to TRBD1 covers 7 bases. The germline V gene encodes CDR1 MNHNS and CDR2 SASEGT. J gave up 6 bases and V 4 bases, and 8 bases lay outside the gene matches. The CDR3 is 14 amino acids. The DNA of the CDR3 is TGTGCCAGCAGTGTCGTTACCGGGACAGCTGAAGCTTTCTTT. This encodes CASSVVTGTAEAFF.

The rearrangement links TRBV30 to TRBJ1-1, with D unclear. CDR3 length: 12 amino acids. Trimming removed 5 bases from V and 4 bases from J, with 11 bases in between. CDR1 GTSNPN and CDR2 SVGIG come from the germline V gene (reference sequence). The DNA for the CDR3 is TGTGCCTGGCTAGGGAGGGCCACTGAAGCTTTCTTT. It specifies CAWLGRATEAFF. Using reference TRBV30 and TRBJ1-1 for the parts outside the CDR3, the full variable domain is SQTIHQWPATLVQPVGSPLSLECTVEGTSNPNLYWYRQAAGRGLQLLFYSVGIGQISSEVPQNLSASRPQDRQFILSSKKLLLSDSGFYLCAWLGRATEAFFGQGTRLTVV.

The V and J genes are TRBV7-9 and TRBJ1-1; TRBD1 aligns across 8 bases. Trimming at V came to 8 bases and at J to 5 bases, leaving 10 bases not matched to a gene. Per the germline V gene, CDR1 is SEHNR and CDR2 is FQNEAQ (reference sequence). The CDR3 has 14 amino acids. The CDR3 is CASGPGGGGTEAFF. CDR3 sequence (DNA): TGTGCCAGCGGACCAGGGGGCGGAGGGACTGAAGCTTTCTTT.

The sample holds a few counts of this clone. The rearrangement uses TRBV5-1 and TRBJ1-5; maybe TRBD1 (5 bases). V was clipped by 3 bases and J by 7 bases, with 11 bases between them. This CDR3 has 13 amino acids. CDR1 SGHRS and CDR2 YFSETQ come from the germline V gene. CDR3 nucleotides: TGCGCCAGCAGCTCCGAGCGGGGGCAGCCCCAGCATTTT. This translates into CASSSERGQPQHF.